This TCR beta chain was sequenced for a study of cytomegalovirus exposure and HLA in healthy donors. The study, taken as a whole, reports: It was confirmed in vitro that a few of the CMV-associated chains were specific for CMV antigens. HLA alleles were associated with around 17,000 TCR beta sequences in a later analysis at 0.05 false discovery rate.

On this clone: As yet, its antigen is unknown.

Primers included in the PCR were 60 Vbeta and 13 Jbeta primers. Clones were read by immunoSEQ multiplex PCR, and TCRdb kept only the in-frame ones, dropping some. The repertoire has 200,000 or so clones, approximately 80% of them found once; the top ten carry about 1.4%. The origin of this receptor is a girl aged 10 to 17 in good health and CMV-seronegative. Sequencing input: PBMCs.

The CDR3 sequence: CATKEGTQYNEQFF. CDR3 DNA sequence: TGTGCCACGAAAGAGGGGACACAATACAATGAGCAGTTCTTC. The chain has TRBV18 and TRBJ2-1; D is possibly TRBD1 (6 bases). The CDR3 runs 14 residues. Trimming cost V 10 bases and J 4 bases, with 17 bases left between them. Germline V gives CDR1 KGHSH, CDR2 LQKENI.